This TCR beta chain originates from a study of CD8 T cell repertoires and HIV-1 epitope variants. Turning to the study itself: Twenty-five autologous and known Gag and Nef epitope variant peptides each stimulated T cells separately.

Germline V lookup: CDR1 MNHEY, CDR2 SVGAGI. Trimming removed 8 bases from V and 3 bases from J, with 14 bases in between. The CDR3 is made up of 14 amino acids. TCRdb's table, derived via immunoSEQ multiplex PCR, lists solely in-frame clones and lacks some. In the table there are 4,500 to 6,000 clones, less than 75% of which are singletons. Regarding this clone: What it binds is not known.

The receptor's source is a male donor with HIV. This chain links TRBV6-5 with TRBJ1-5; D not resolved. Sequenced material: cultured CD8+ T cells derived from PBMCs. CDR3 sequence: CASAPSGYNQPQHF. DNA for the CDR3: TGTGCCAGCGCGCCAAGCGGTTACAATCAGCCCCAGCATTTT.